Shown below are 24 T cell receptor beta chains from a single sample sequenced in a study of blood T cell repertoires in COVID-19. Assay used: immunoSEQ multiplex PCR; TCRdb lists only in-frame clones, some missing. In the table there are about 180,000 clones, about nine tenths of which are singletons. Sequencing input: peripheral blood. The source is a man aged 18 to 29 who had recovered from COVID-19.

V is TRBV12-3 or TRBV12-4 and J is TRBJ2-1; 7 bases match TRBD2. The CDR3 contains 12 residues. V was clipped by 6 bases and J by 9 bases; unmatched bases: 5. CDR3 in DNA: TGTGCCAGCAGCCTCGGACTAGGTGAGCAGTTCTTC. It yields the protein CASSLGLGEQFF.

The chain employs TRBV28 and TRBJ2-1; 10 nucleotides align to TRBD2. The germline V gene encodes CDR1 MDHEN and CDR2 SYDVKM. V was pared by 3 bases and J by 6 bases, with 5 bases of the junction left unmatched. This CDR3 comprises 15 residues. CDR3 DNA sequence: TGTGCCAGCAGTTTGGGGTCTAGCGGGAGCAATGAGCAGTTCTTC. Encoded protein: CASSLGSSGSNEQFF.

V is TRBV19 and J is TRBJ1-2; 8 bases line up with TRBD1. CDR1 LNHDA and CDR2 SQIVND come from the germline V gene (reference sequence). Trimming removed 4 bases from V and 2 bases from J; junction bases left unmatched: 3. The CDR3 sequence is 14 residues long. The CDR3 loop is CASSKTGGNYGYTF. CDR3 nucleotide sequence: TGTGCCAGTAGTAAAACAGGGGGAAACTATGGCTACACCTTC.

This chain uses TRBV5-1 with TRBJ2-7, with D possibly matching TRBD1 (6 bases). Germline values: CDR1 SGHRS, CDR2 YFSETQ. Trimming removed 0 bases from V and 7 bases from J, with 14 bases in between. This CDR3 is built from 14 residues. This CDR3 reads CASSLGTAPGEQYF. CDR3 DNA sequence: TGCGCCAGCAGCTTGGGGACAGCCCCTGGAGAGCAGTACTTC.

In this sample, this clone turned up a few times. This CDR3 is also generated by other DNA sequences in the sample. The rearrangement links TRBV19 to TRBJ1-2; TRBD1 matches 8 bases. Germline CDR1 and CDR2: LNHDA and SQIVND (reference sequence). J was trimmed by 5 bases and V by 6 bases; bases with no gene match: 5. The CDR3 is 13 residues long. In DNA form, the CDR3 reads TGTGCCAGTAGCCGACAGGGGACATATGGCTACACCTTC. As protein: CASSRQGTYGYTF.

The chain carries TRBV7-2 and TRBJ2-7, with 7 bases aligning to TRBD1. J gave up 0 bases and V 2 bases, and 1 base lay outside the gene matches. The germline V gene has CDR1 SGHTA and CDR2 FQGNSA. There are 14 residues in the CDR3. CDR3 protein: CASSLTGASYEQYF. CDR3 DNA: TGTGCCAGCAGCTTAACAGGGGCCTCCTACGAGCAGTACTTC.

The chain couples TRBV7-2 to TRBJ2-3, with 9 positions matching TRBD2. The CDR3 loop spans 16 amino acids. V shed 7 bases and J 5 bases; nucleotides not matched to a gene: 13. Per germline, CDR1 SGHTA and CDR2 FQGNSA. CDR3 amino acids: CASNTQAGGLGDTQYF. The CDR3 nucleotides are TGTGCCAGCAACACTCAGGCGGGAGGGCTGGGAGATACGCAGTATTTT.

The gene calls are TRBV10-3 and TRBJ2-1; the match to TRBD1 covers 7 bases. The CDR3 runs 14 residues. Trimming removed 10 bases from V and 0 bases from J; junction bases left unmatched: 6. In germline, CDR1 is ENHRY, CDR2 SYGVKD. The CDR3 protein is CATLKGASYNEQFF. The CDR3, as DNA: TGTGCCACCCTCAAGGGGGCCTCCTACAATGAGCAGTTCTTC.

This rearrangement joins TRBV19 to TRBJ1-5, with D possibly being TRBD1 (5 bases). CDR3 length: 16 residues. V shed 4 bases and J shed 0 bases, with 13 bases lying between them. The germline V gene has CDR1 LNHDA and CDR2 SQIVND (reference sequence). This CDR3 reads CASSRSDSYSNQPQHF. The CDR3 DNA is TGTGCCAGTAGTAGAAGCGACAGTTATAGCAATCAGCCCCAGCATTTT.

V gene TRBV7-9 combines with J gene TRBJ2-6; 8 positions agree with TRBD1. CDR3 length: 17 residues. V dropped 4 bases and J dropped 0; count of bases not matched to a gene: 5. Germline V CDR1 and CDR2: SEHNR, FQNEAQ (reference sequence). The CDR3 reads CASSWDRIFSGANVLTF. As DNA, the CDR3 is TGTGCCAGCAGCTGGGACAGGATTTTCTCTGGGGCCAACGTCCTGACTTTC.

In its sample, this clone was seen once. The chain recombines TRBV6-5 with TRBJ2-7; 10 bases fit TRBD1. Germline values: CDR1 MNHEY, CDR2 SVGAGI. With V trimmed by 5 bases and J by 5 bases, 6 bases remained unmatched. The CDR3 has 14 amino acids. CDR3 loop: CASSPGTGVDEQYF. CDR3 DNA sequence: TGTGCCAGCAGTCCCGGGACAGGGGTGGACGAGCAGTACTTC.

This chain joins TRBV9 and TRBJ2-7; D gene ambiguous. With 0 bases removed from V and 3 bases from J, the gap between germline ends came to 13 bases. Germline-derived CDR1 and CDR2 are SGDLS and YYNGEE. This CDR3 comprises 15 residues. CDR3 region: CASSVADGRLYEQYF. The CDR3 nucleotides are TGTGCCAGCAGCGTAGCTGACGGCAGGCTCTACGAGCAGTACTTC. Full variable domain (missing parts from reference TRBV9 and TRBJ2-7): DSGVTQTPKHLITATGQRVTLRCSPRSGDLSVYWYQQSLDQGLQFLIQYYNGEERAKGNILERFSAQQFPDLHSELNLSSLELGDSALYFCASSVADGRLYEQYFGPGTRLTVT.

The chain uses TRBV19 and TRBJ2-1; TRBD1 matches 8 bases. The CDR3 contains 16 residues. The ends lost 2 bases at V and 6 bases at J; junction bases unmatched: 9. Germline V CDR1 and CDR2: LNHDA, SQIVND (reference sequence). The CDR3 DNA sequence: TGTGCCAGTAGTATATGGCGGACAGGGATCGCCAATGAGCAGTTCTTC. Translation: CASSIWRTGIANEQFF.

The chain employs TRBV10-3 and TRBJ2-5; D possibly corresponds to TRBD1 (5 bases). Trimming removed 4 bases at V and 2 bases at J, with 8 bases between. CDR3 length: 13 amino acids. From germline, CDR1 is ENHRY and CDR2 SYGVKD. This CDR3 is CAISGQPQETQYF. As DNA, the CDR3 is TGTGCCATCAGTGGACAGCCGCAAGAGACCCAGTACTTC.

This clone was seen only once. The rearrangement uses TRBV19 and TRBJ2-2; 14 positions match TRBD2. Germline V CDR1 and CDR2: LNHDA, SQIVND (reference sequence). The CDR3 is made up of 18 amino acids. Trimming removed 3 bases from V and 6 bases from J; junction bases left unmatched: 9. The CDR3 loop reads CASSMMGTSGSLAGELFF. CDR3 DNA: TGTGCCAGTAGTATGATGGGGACTAGCGGGAGTTTAGCCGGGGAGCTGTTTTTT. Using reference TRBV19 and TRBJ2-2 for the parts outside the CDR3, the full variable domain is DGGITQSPKYLFRKEGQNVTLSCEQNLNHDAMYWYRQDPGQGLRLIYYSQIVNDFQKGDIAEGYSVSREKKESFPLTVTSAQKNPTAFYLCASSMMGTSGSLAGELFFGEGSRLTVL.

This sequence joins TRBV5-8 and TRBJ1-2; no reliable D call. Trimming took 6 bases from V and 0 from J, leaving 12 bases between them. Germline V gene data show CDR1 as SGHTS and CDR2 as YDEGEE. This CDR3 contains 14 residues. CDR3 amino acids: CASIPGSPNYGYTF. The CDR3 nucleotides read TGTGCCAGCATCCCGGGGAGCCCTAACTATGGCTACACCTTC.

The CDR3 spells CASSYSTSESSYEQYF. The CDR3 DNA is TGTGCCAGCAGTTACTCAACTAGCGAAAGCTCCTACGAGCAGTACTTC. The V gene is TRBV6-2 or TRBV6-3, the J gene TRBJ2-7, with 7 bases aligning to TRBD2. Germline V gene sequence: CDR1 MNHEY, CDR2 SVGEGT. The CDR3 extends over 16 amino acids. The trim removed 0 bases at V and 0 bases at J, leaving 5 bases unmatched.

The chain uses TRBV7-2 and TRBJ2-1, with 11 bases that match TRBD2. Germline trimming cut 5 bases from V and 4 bases from J; bases unmatched to any gene: 1. CDR1 SGHTA and CDR2 FQGNSA come from the germline V gene. This CDR3 contains 14 residues. CDR3 protein: CASSRTSGYNEQFF. CDR3 in DNA: TGTGCCAGCAGCCGGACTAGCGGGTACAATGAGCAGTTCTTC.

Worth noting for this clone: Distinct nucleotide sequences in the sample also encode this CDR3. The V call is TRBV5-6, the J call TRBJ1-5; the D is unclear. The V end lost 0 bases, the J end lost 2 bases, and 6 bases lay between the germline ends. The CDR3 is 14 residues long. Germline V gene lookup returns CDR1 SGHDT and CDR2 YYEEEE. The CDR3, as DNA: TGTGCCAGCAGCTTGGGTACGGGCAATCAGCCCCAGCATTTT. Amino acids: CASSLGTGNQPQHF.

The J gene is TRBJ2-2, the V gene TRBV24-1; 8 positions agree with TRBD1. Trimming cost V 9 bases and J 3 bases; bases outside gene matches: 2. Germline V gives CDR1 KGHDR, CDR2 SFDVKD. The CDR3 length is 13 residues. In DNA, the CDR3 is TGTGCCACCGAGGACAGGGACACCGGGGAGCTGTTTTTT. Translation gives CATEDRDTGELFF.

V gene TRBV7-2 combines with J gene TRBJ2-7, with TRBD2 matching 13 bases. This CDR3 has 15 amino acids. After removal of 0 bases from V and 12 bases from J, the junction contained 8 bases not matched to a gene. Germline values: CDR1 SGHTA, CDR2 FQGNSA. CDR3 DNA sequence: TGTGCCAGCAGCTTAGCCCGGACTAGCGGGAGCCGGTGGTACTTC. The encoded protein is CASSLARTSGSRWYF.

The rearrangement uses TRBV19 and TRBJ1-6, with 9 bases lining up with TRBD1. V lost 3 bases to trimming and J lost 10 bases; unmatched junction nucleotides: 7. CDR1 and CDR2 (germline): LNHDA, SQIVND (reference sequence). The CDR3 extends over 15 amino acids. The CDR3: CASSIRTGVGSPLHF. CDR3 DNA: TGTGCCAGTAGTATCCGGACAGGGGTCGGGTCACCCCTCCACTTT.

The chain employs TRBV7-9 and TRBJ2-2; 7 nucleotides match TRBD1. CDR1 is SEHNR, CDR2 FQNEAQ, per germline (reference sequence). CDR3 length: 17 residues. The V segment lost 8 bases and the J segment 5 bases; nucleotides outside the gene matches: 17. The DNA for the CDR3 is TGTGCCAGCTTCACCGACAGGGTTATGTTGCGGACCGGGGAGCTGTTTTTT. It encodes CASFTDRVMLRTGELFF.

The chain links TRBV4-2 to TRBJ1-5; D remains unclear. From germline, CDR1 is LGHNA and CDR2 YNFKEQ. The CDR3 runs 14 residues. V was cut by 1 base and J by 3 bases, with 7 bases left in between. CDR3 bases: TGTGCCAGCAGCCAAGTGGGCAACAATCAGCCCCAGCATTTT. It encodes CASSQVGNNQPQHF.